This TCR beta chain comes out of a study of molecular identifiers for immune sequencing clone quantification. Overall study context: In the replicates, RNA derived from about 21,000 or 97,000 naive CD8 cells was divided into five parts, and four were sequenced.

In the sort, naive CD8 T cells were defined as CD8+CD4-CCR7+CD45RA+. This clonotype showed up many times. Library preparation followed earlier protocols using designated TCR primers. TCRdb fed the PCR reads into MiXCR, producing one record per CDR3 protein. The data show more than 450,000 distinct CDR3 sequences, around 21% seen once. The CDR3 loop spans 18 amino acids. V dropped 5 bases and J dropped 2 bases, with 24 bases sitting between them. From germline, CDR1 is SEHNR and CDR2 FQNEAQ (reference sequence). Specimen: naive CD8+ T cells from blood, with Jurkat cell RNA spiked in. This sample's subset: FACS-sorted CD8+CD4-CCR7+CD45RA+ naive T cells. The TCR comes from a human donor in good health. Some libraries in this study had Jurkat cell RNA spiked in. V gene TRBV7-9 combines with J gene TRBJ1-2; D is unclear. The chain's CDR3 is CASSPVRESWELNYGYTF. CDR3 coding DNA: TGTGCCAGCAGCCCGGTTCGGGAATCGTGGGAGTTGAACTATGGCTACACCTTC.